The 5 T cell receptor beta chains reported below all come from one sample, sequenced in a study of patients and donors after allogeneic stem cell transplantation. MiXCR, applied by TCRdb to the RT-PCR reads, yields one record per CDR3 protein. The table has about a million distinct CDR3 sequences, approximately 18% seen once. The sample taken for sequencing was blood, either unsorted or a sorted T cell fraction (not recorded which). These receptors were collected from a human donor who was either an allogeneic HSCT recipient or a stem cell or donor lymphocyte infusion donor (not recorded which). It is not recorded whose cells these are; they may come from a transplant donor.

This clonotype was detected a few times. The chain recombines TRBV12-3 or TRBV12-4 with TRBJ2-7, with no clear D. The CDR3 sequence is 13 residues long. Trimming shortened V by 6 bases and J by 3 bases, and 12 bases separated the two germline ends. The CDR3 reads CASRHPGYYEQYF. The CDR3 coding sequence is TGTGCCAGCAGGCACCCCGGCTACTACGAGCAGTACTTC.

This clonotype was observed a single time. V gene TRBV6-5 combines with J gene TRBJ2-3; D perhaps matches TRBD2 (5 bases). The CDR3 loop spans 15 amino acids. Germline V gene sequence: CDR1 MNHEY, CDR2 SVGAGI. Trimming removed 0 bases from V and 5 bases from J, with 12 bases in between. The CDR3 loop is CASSYSWERRDTQYF. The CDR3 DNA sequence: TGTGCCAGCAGTTACTCTTGGGAGAGGAGAGATACGCAGTATTTT.

This rearrangement joins TRBV2 to TRBJ2-5; D gene ambiguous. The V gene lost 7 bases and the J gene lost 4 bases, with 7 bases spanning the gap. CDR1 and CDR2 from the germline V gene are SNHLY and FYNNEI. CDR3 length equals 11 residues. DNA of the CDR3: TGTGCCAGCATCCTAAGAGAGACCCAGTACTTC. Translated, it gives CASILRETQYF.

This clonotype was seen only a few times. The chain recombines TRBV4-2 with TRBJ2-3; 15 bases are shared with TRBD2. Unmatched junction bases numbered 3, after V lost 4 bases and J lost 4 bases. Germline V gives CDR1 LGHNA, CDR2 YNFKEQ. The CDR3 spans 16 residues. The chain's CDR3 is CASSRGTSGGSDTQYF. CDR3 in DNA: TGTGCCAGCAGCCGCGGGACTAGCGGGGGGTCAGATACGCAGTATTTT.

This clonotype has just a few counts. The chain has TRBV7-6 and TRBJ1-1, with D possibly TRBD1 on 5 matching bases. The CDR3 runs 16 residues. Germline V gene sequence: CDR1 SGHVS, CDR2 FNYEAQ. Trimming left V 1 base short and J 4 bases short, with 16 bases between. CDR3 bases: TGTGCCAGCAGCTTAGATCTTCGGGGGTGGAGCACTGAAGCTTTCTTT. Translation gives CASSLDLRGWSTEAFF. The full variable domain, with the rest looked up from reference TRBV7-6 and TRBJ1-1, is GAGVSQSPRYKVTKRGQDVALRCDPISGHVSLYWYRQALGQGPEFLTYFNYEAQQDKSGLPNDRFSAERPEGSISTLTIQRTEQRDSAMYRCASSLDLRGWSTEAFFGQGTRLTVV.